This T cell receptor (beta chain) originates from a study of shared clonotypes between healthy human individuals. Trimming removed 4 bases from V and 5 bases from J, with 6 bases in between. Germline CDR1 reads MNHEY; CDR2 reads SVGAGI. This CDR3 comprises 12 residues. Caucasian adults living in Nashville, Tennessee, provided all samples. Produced via immunoSEQ multiplex PCR; TCRdb's table is partial and in-frame only. The repertoire holds a few million clones, with roughly 95% as singletons. Concerning this clone: No antigen is known for it. The sample has other DNA sequences that encode this CDR3 too.

General study points: An anticipated effect of sequencing depth on clonotype sharing among donors was recognized.

The chain joins TRBV6-5 to TRBJ2-1; no reliable D call. The specimen sequenced was naive CD4+ T cells sorted from blood. The subset is: CD45RA+ positively selected. The clonotype originates from a man younger than 30 in good health. CDR3 in amino acids: CASSSQNNEQFF. The CDR3 bases are TGTGCCAGCAGTTCTCAAAACAATGAGCAGTTCTTC.